This T cell receptor (beta chain) originates from a study of T-cell reconstitution after alpha-beta-depleted transplantation in children. Study-wide results and caveats: Diversity of TCRbeta at day 60 was high in some patients, arising from surviving recipient T cells and thymic progenitors. About two months after transplant, alpha-beta T cells reportedly came from several hundred expanded graft clones. From newly produced T cells came most of the T-cell counts and diversity one year after transplant.

This clonotype was counted ten times or more. What it recognizes is unknown. Molecular barcoding with unique molecular identifiers was used for the TCRbeta library. Each CDR3 protein gets one entry after TCRdb re-called the PCR reads with MiXCR. The profile shows about 110,000 distinct CDR3 sequences, roughly 23% of them singletons. V was trimmed by 0 bases and J by 3 bases, leaving 10 bases between them. The CDR3 is 15 residues long. Per germline, CDR1 SGHRS and CDR2 YFSETQ. This sample comprised PBMCs, mostly from graft donor cells, obtained 180 days after TCRalphabeta/CD19-depleted stem cell transplant. V is TRBV5-1 and J is TRBJ2-1, with D possibly matching TRBD1 (6 bases). This clonotype was obtained from a male patient between 2 and 10 years old who had a stem cell transplant for chronic granulomatous disease, so the T cells may come from the graft donor. The chain's CDR3 is CASSLENRVYNEQFF. DNA of the CDR3: TGCGCCAGCAGCTTGGAAAACAGGGTCTACAATGAGCAGTTCTTC.